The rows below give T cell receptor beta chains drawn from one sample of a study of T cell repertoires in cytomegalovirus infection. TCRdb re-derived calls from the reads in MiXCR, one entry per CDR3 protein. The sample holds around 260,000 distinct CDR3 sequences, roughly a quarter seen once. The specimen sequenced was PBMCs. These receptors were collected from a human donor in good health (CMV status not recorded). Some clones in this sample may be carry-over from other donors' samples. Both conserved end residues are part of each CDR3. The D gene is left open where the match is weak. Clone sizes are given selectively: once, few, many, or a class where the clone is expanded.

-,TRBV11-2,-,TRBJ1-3,TGTGCCAGCAGCATAGATCTTCCGGGGACCCGAAACACCATATATTTT,CASSIDLPGTRNTIYF
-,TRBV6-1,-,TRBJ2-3,TGTGCCAGCAGTGTCGTGAGGGGGGCAGATACGCAGTATTTT,CASSVVRGADTQYF
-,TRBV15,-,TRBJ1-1,TGTGCCACCAGCAGAGTGGTGGGGTCACGACCCGGGGGCACTGAAGCTTTCTTT,CATSRVVGSRPGGTEAFF
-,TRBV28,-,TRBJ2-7,TGTGCCAGCAGTTCCCCGGGCCACTCCTACGAGCAGTACTTC,CASSSPGHSYEQYF
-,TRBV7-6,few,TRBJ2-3,TGTGCCAGCAGCTTAGGGCAGTCACGACTTACGCAGTATTTT,CASSLGQSRLTQYF
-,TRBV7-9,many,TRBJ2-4,TGTGCCAGCAGCTCCACAGGGCCTGCCGCCAAAAACATTCAGTACTTC,CASSSTGPAAKNIQYF
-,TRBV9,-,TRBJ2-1,TGTGCCAGCAGCGCACCCGGACGGGCAACCTACAATGAGCAGTTCTTC,CASSAPGRATYNEQFF
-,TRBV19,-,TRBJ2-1,TGTGCCAGTAGTATAGGCTCACTCGTTGAGCAGTTCTTC,CASSIGSLVEQFF
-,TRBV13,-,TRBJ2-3,TGTGCCAGCAGCTTACATACCGGACTTACAGATACGCAGTATTTT,CASSLHTGLTDTQYF
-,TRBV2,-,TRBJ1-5,TGTGCCAGCAGTGAAATGGACAGCGATCAGCCCCAGCATTTT,CASSEMDSDQPQHF
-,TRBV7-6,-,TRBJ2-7,TGTGCCAGCAGCTCTGGACCAACTACCGACTACGAGCAGTACTTC,CASSSGPTTDYEQYF
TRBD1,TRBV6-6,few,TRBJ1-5,TGTGCCAGCGTCGACAGGGCACCATTCAATAGCAATCAGCCCCAGCATTTT,CASVDRAPFNSNQPQHF
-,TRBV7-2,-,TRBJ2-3,TGTGCCAGCAGGCTCCGTCCCATGAACCCAGGGGATACGCAGTATTTT,CASRLRPMNPGDTQYF
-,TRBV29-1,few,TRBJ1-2,TGCAGCGTTGCAACCCACAGGAACTATGGCTACACCTTC,CSVATHRNYGYTF
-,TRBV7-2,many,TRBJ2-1,TGTGCCAGCAGCTTGGACAGCGGACAACACAATGAGCAGTTCTTC,CASSLDSGQHNEQFF
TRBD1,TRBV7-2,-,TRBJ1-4,TGTGCCAGCAGCCTCGGACAGGTCCAAAAACTGTTTTTT,CASSLGQVQKLFF
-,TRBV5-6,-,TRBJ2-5,TGTGCCAGCAGCTTGAGAGGGGATTGGCAAGAGACCCAGTACTTC,CASSLRGDWQETQYF
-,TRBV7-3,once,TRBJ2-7,TGTGCCAGCAGCTTACAGACCGACTCCTACGAGCAGTACTTC,CASSLQTDSYEQYF
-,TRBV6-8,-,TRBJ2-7,TGTGCCAGCAGGACGAGACAAAGGGGTTACGAGCAGTACTTC,CASRTRQRGYEQYF
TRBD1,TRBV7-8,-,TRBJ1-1,TGTGCCAGCAGCTCAGGGGGGGCTCGGGCTGAAGCTTTCTTT,CASSSGGARAEAFF
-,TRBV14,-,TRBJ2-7,TGTGCCAGCAGCCAAGTCAGCGGCAAGATCTCCTACGAGCAGTACTTC,CASSQVSGKISYEQYF
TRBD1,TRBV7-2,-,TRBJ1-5,TGTGCCAGCAGCCCAGTGACAGGGGATAGCAATCAGCCCCAGCATTTT,CASSPVTGDSNQPQHF
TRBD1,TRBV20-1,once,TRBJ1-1,TGCAGTGCTAGAGGAGGGACAGGGAGGACTGAAGCTTTCTTT,CSARGGTGRTEAFF
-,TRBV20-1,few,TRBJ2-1,TGCAGTGCGGAGGGGCCGGTGAGCTCCTACAATGAGCAGTTCTTC,CSAEGPVSSYNEQFF
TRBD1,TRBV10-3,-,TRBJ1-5,TGTGCCATCAGTGAGGGGACAGGGGTCGGAAATCAGCCCCAGCATTTT,CAISEGTGVGNQPQHF
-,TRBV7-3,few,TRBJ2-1,TGTGCCAGCAGCCAATACAGGGTAGGAGGTGAGCAGTTCTTC,CASSQYRVGGEQFF
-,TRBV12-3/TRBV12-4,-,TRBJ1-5,TGTGCCAGCAGTTCCGAGAATCAGCCCCAGCATTTT,CASSSENQPQHF
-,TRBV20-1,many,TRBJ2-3,TGCAGTGTCAGGGCCGGAGATACGCAGTATTTT,CSVRAGDTQYF
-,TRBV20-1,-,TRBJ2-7,TGCAGTGCGCGGACTGGGGACTTCTCCTACGAGCAGTACTTC,CSARTGDFSYEQYF
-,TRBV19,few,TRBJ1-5,TGTGCCAGTAGTATCGTGAGTAGCAATCAGCCCCAGCATTTT,CASSIVSSNQPQHF
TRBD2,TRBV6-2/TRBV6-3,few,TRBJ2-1,TGTGCCAGCAGACCTAGCGGGAGGAGGGGCAATGAGCAGTTCTTC,CASRPSGRRGNEQFF
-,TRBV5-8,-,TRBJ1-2,TGTGCCAGCAGAGAGCAGGGATCAAATGGCTACACCTTC,CASREQGSNGYTF
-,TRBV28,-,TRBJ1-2,TGTGCCAGCAGTTGGACTCACAGGGCTCATGGCTACACCTTC,CASSWTHRAHGYTF
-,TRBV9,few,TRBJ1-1,TGTGCCAGCACTCGGGAACAGGGGAACACTGAAGCTTTCTTT,CASTREQGNTEAFF
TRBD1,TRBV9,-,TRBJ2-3,TGTGCCAGCAGCTCGGACAGGGTTGGAACAGATACGCAGTATTTT,CASSSDRVGTDTQYF
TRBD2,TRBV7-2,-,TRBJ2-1,TGTGCCAGCAGTCAAAGCGGGAGAAACTACAATGAGCAGTTCTTC,CASSQSGRNYNEQFF
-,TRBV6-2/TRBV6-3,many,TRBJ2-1,TGTGCCAGCAGATCCGCTCGTAGGGAGGATGAGCAGTTCTTC,CASRSARREDEQFF
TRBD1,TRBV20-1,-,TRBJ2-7,TGCAGTGCTAGCCCCGGGACAGCGAGGGGCGAGCAGTACTTC,CSASPGTARGEQYF
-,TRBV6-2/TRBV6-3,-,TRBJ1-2,TGTGCCAGCAGTTACTTGAGTAGTATCAACTATGGCTACACCTTC,CASSYLSSINYGYTF
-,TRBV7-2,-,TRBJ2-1,TGTGCCAGCCGTGGACCTCGCGGAAATGAGCAGTTCTTC,CASRGPRGNEQFF
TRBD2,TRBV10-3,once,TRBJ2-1,TGTGCCATCAGGGGCCAGGGACTAGAGGCCAATGAGCAGTTCTTC,CAIRGQGLEANEQFF
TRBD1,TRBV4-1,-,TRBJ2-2,TGCGCCAGCAGCCAAACCCGCGACAGGGGAACCGGGGAGCTGTTTTTT,CASSQTRDRGTGELFF
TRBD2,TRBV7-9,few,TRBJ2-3,TGTGCCAGCAGCACCGGACTAGCGGGGAGTACGCAGTATTTT,CASSTGLAGSTQYF
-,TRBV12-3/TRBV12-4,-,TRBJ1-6,TGTGCCAGCAGCCTCGGGGGACTGTTAAATTCACCCCTCCACTTT,CASSLGGLLNSPLHF
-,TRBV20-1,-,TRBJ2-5,TGCAGTGCTATGGGCTGGGAGACCCAGTACTTC,CSAMGWETQYF
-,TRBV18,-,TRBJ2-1,TGTGCCAGCTCACCACCGGGCCAGAGGGATGAGCAGTTCTTC,CASSPPGQRDEQFF
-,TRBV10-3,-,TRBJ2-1,TGTGCCATCGCGTCCCCCGGGGATGAGCAGTTCTTC,CAIASPGDEQFF
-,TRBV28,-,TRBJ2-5,TGTGCCAGCAGTTTATTGTACAAGGGGGAGACCCAGTACTTC,CASSLLYKGETQYF
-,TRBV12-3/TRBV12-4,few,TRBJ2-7,TGTGCCAGCAGTTTCAAAAGCTCCTACGAGCAGTACTTC,CASSFKSSYEQYF
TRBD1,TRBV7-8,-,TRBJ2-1,TGTGCCAGCAGCATCTACAGGGGTCCCCGACCTACCAATGAGCAGTTCTTC,CASSIYRGPRPTNEQFF
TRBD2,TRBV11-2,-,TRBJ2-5,TGTGCCAGCAGCCTTACTAGCGGCGCGAGGCAGACCCAGTACTTC,CASSLTSGARQTQYF
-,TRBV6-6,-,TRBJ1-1,TGTGCCAGCAGCCCCGATGCTAGGGGGACTGAAGCTTTCTTT,CASSPDARGTEAFF
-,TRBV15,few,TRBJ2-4,TGTGCCACCAGCAGAGAGGGACTGGGGGGTGCCAAAAACATTCAGTACTTC,CATSREGLGGAKNIQYF
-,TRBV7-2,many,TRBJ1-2,TGTGCCAGCAGCCCCCCGGAGGGGGTATATGGCTACACCTTC,CASSPPEGVYGYTF
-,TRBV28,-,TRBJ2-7,TGTGCCAGCAGTTTAGAACAGGCTAACTCCTACGAGCAGTACTTC,CASSLEQANSYEQYF
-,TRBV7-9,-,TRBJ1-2,TGTGCCAGCAGCTTACGGGCGGACTATGGCTACACCTTC,CASSLRADYGYTF
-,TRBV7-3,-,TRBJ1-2,TGTGCCAGCAGCTTAGGGGGGTCTAGCTATGGCTACACCTTC,CASSLGGSSYGYTF
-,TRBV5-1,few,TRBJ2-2,TGCGCCAGCAGCTTGGCCACAACGAACACCGGGGAGCTGTTTTTT,CASSLATTNTGELFF
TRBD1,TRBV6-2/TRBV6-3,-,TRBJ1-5,TGTGCCAGCAGTTTCAGGACAGGGGGCCTACAGCCCCAGCATTTT,CASSFRTGGLQPQHF